What follows describes a single T cell receptor beta chain. The sample belongs to a study of blood T cell repertoires in COVID-19. Libraries were prepared by immunoSEQ multiplex PCR; TCRdb keeps only in-frame clonotypes and omits some of them. The sample holds some 270,000 clones, around 82% seen once. This TCR was recovered from a man aged 45 to 65 who had recovered from COVID-19. Specimen: PBMCs or T cells enriched from blood (not recorded which).

CDR3 region: CASSPNRGPDTQYF. The CDR3 DNA is TGTGCCAGCTCACCAAATAGGGGCCCAGATACGCAGTATTTT. The rearrangement links TRBV18 to TRBJ2-3, with D possibly being TRBD1 (5 bases). Germline assignment: CDR1 KGHSH and CDR2 LQKENI. Trimming cost V 2 bases and J 4 bases, with 10 bases left between them. CDR3 length: 14 residues.